This entry features one T cell receptor (beta chain) sequence. Its antigen remains unidentified. The data derive from a study of cytomegalovirus exposure and HLA in healthy donors. The assay was immunoSEQ multiplex PCR, and TCRdb's table has in-frame clones only and misses some. Here the sample spans just under 150,000 clones, roughly 86% being singletons. Study observations and caveats: In vitro data verified a few CMV-associated chains as specific for CMV antigens.

The CDR3 has 17 amino acids. V was trimmed by 4 bases and J by 5 bases, leaving 23 bases between them. CDR1 SGDLS and CDR2 YYNGEE come from the germline V gene. Source material: PBMCs. The chain uses TRBV9 and TRBJ2-3, with a weak D call TRBD1 (5 bases). This clonotype originated in a man in his late teens or twenties in good health and CMV-seropositive. The CDR3 nucleotides are TGTGCCAGCAGCCCCTCTTGGGGCGGAGCTCCAATAGATACGCAGTATTTT. Translating gives CASSPSWGGAPIDTQYF.